Described below is a single TCR beta chain sequence and its context. The sample originates from a study of control samples from healthy donors and cancer patients. TCRdb's table, derived via immunoSEQ multiplex PCR, lists solely in-frame clones and lacks some. The sample records 120,000 or so clones, 85% to 95% being singletons. Germline loops: CDR1 SGHRS, CDR2 YFSETQ. This CDR3 has 13 amino acids. With 1 base removed from V and 4 bases from J, the gap between germline ends came to 8 bases. Sample: PBMCs. The origin of this receptor is a man aged 45-65 years with head and neck cancer. The rearrangement links TRBV5-1 to TRBJ1-1, with a tentative D call TRBD1 (5 bases). CDR3: CASSLRGSTEAFF. For the CDR3, the DNA is TGCGCCAGCAGCTTGCGGGGGAGCACTGAAGCTTTCTTT.